Included here is one T cell receptor beta chain sequence, with context. This entry comes from a study of shared clonotypes between healthy human individuals. On the study more broadly: The cohort comprised a couple of women and a few men. Their ages spanned 18 to 49 years.

The authors split each subset's genomic DNA evenly across several immunoSEQ plates. TCRdb's table, derived via immunoSEQ multiplex PCR, lists solely in-frame clones and lacks some. The profile covers some 2,400,000 clones, with approximately 95% appearing a single time and roughly 0.13% taken by the ten largest. The study enrolled healthy HIV-negative adults without recent acute infections or vaccinations as donors. Sequencing used naive CD4+ T cells sorted from blood. Subset: CD45RA+ positively selected. The sequence was collected from a man aged 18 to 30 in good health.

CDR3 residues: CASGLVLGQINTEAFF. CDR3 nucleotide sequence: TGTGCTAGTGGTTTGGTACTCGGACAGATTAACACTGAAGCTTTCTTT. V usage is TRBV12-5 and J usage is TRBJ1-1; TRBD1 might be the D (6 bases). Deletions cut 0 bases from V and 2 bases from J, with 13 bases between. Germline CDR1 LGHNT, CDR2 FRNRAP. The CDR3 runs to 16 residues.